The T cell receptor (beta chain) described here comes from a study of T cells in Graves' hyperthyroidism and ophthalmopathy. Regarding the study as a whole: Most thyroid clonotypes expanded above 0.001 were also detected in blood.

TCR beta CDR3 sequences were amplified from RNA transcripts. In the first-round RT-PCR of the TCR CDR3, the HTBI primer set was used. Each CDR3 protein gets one entry after TCRdb re-called the multiplex PCR reads with MiXCR. This repertoire shows about 840,000 distinct CDR3 sequences, roughly 37% found once; its top ten account for 7% to 10%. Germline loops: CDR1 SGHVS, CDR2 FNYEAQ. V was trimmed by 5 bases and J by 2 bases, leaving 15 bases between them. The length of the CDR3 is 16 residues. Of note for this clonotype: Its antigen is still unknown.

This clonotype was obtained from a man between 18 and 35 years old with Graves' hyperthyroidism. Sequencing input: blood. The J gene is TRBJ2-2, the V gene TRBV7-6; D remains unclear. The CDR3 sequence: CASSTLKGVNTGELFF. Written as DNA, the CDR3 is TGTGCCAGCAGCACCCTTAAAGGAGTCAACACCGGGGAGCTGTTTTTT. The complete variable domain, with remaining parts taken from reference TRBV7-6 and TRBJ2-2, reads GAGVSQSPRYKVTKRGQDVALRCDPISGHVSLYWYRQALGQGPEFLTYFNYEAQQDKSGLPNDRFSAERPEGSISTLTIQRTEQRDSAMYRCASSTLKGVNTGELFFGEGSRLTVL.